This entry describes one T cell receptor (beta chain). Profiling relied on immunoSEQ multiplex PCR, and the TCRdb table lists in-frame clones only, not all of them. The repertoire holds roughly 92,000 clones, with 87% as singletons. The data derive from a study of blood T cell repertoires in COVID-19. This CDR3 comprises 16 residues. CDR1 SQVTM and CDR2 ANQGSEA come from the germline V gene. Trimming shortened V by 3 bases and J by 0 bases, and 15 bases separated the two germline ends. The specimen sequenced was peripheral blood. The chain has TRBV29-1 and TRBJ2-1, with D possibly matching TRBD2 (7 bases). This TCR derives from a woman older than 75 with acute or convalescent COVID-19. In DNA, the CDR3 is TGCAGCGTTGACGTCTGGGGGGGGGCCTCCTACAATGAGCAGTTCTTC. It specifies CSVDVWGGASYNEQFF.